The 9 T cell receptor beta chains given below trace back to one sample, sequenced in a study of blood T cell repertoires in COVID-19. TCRdb's copy holds only in-frame clones and misses some; the assay was immunoSEQ multiplex PCR. The sample yields 55,000 to 65,000 clones, 80% to 85% seen once. Sequences were obtained from peripheral blood. These receptors came from a man in his thirties or forties with COVID-19, enrolled during active disease.

This clone was detected once. The rearrangement uses TRBV28 and TRBJ1-4, with D uncertain. The V gene lost 1 base and the J gene lost 0 bases, with 12 bases spanning the gap. The CDR3 has 17 amino acids. Germline V gene sequence: CDR1 MDHEN, CDR2 SYDVKM. The CDR3 loop is CASSLLQPFATNEKLFF. The CDR3 nucleotides read TGTGCCAGCAGTTTATTACAACCGTTTGCAACTAATGAAAAACTGTTTTTT.

The CDR3 loop reads CASSFAGVDTQYF. CDR3 coding DNA: TGTGCCAGCAGCTTTGCGGGGGTGGATACGCAGTATTTT. The chain recombines TRBV5-4 with TRBJ2-3; the match to TRBD2 covers 7 bases. Germline V gives CDR1 SGHNT, CDR2 YYREEE (reference sequence). Trimming removed 2 bases from V and 6 bases from J; junction bases left unmatched: 3. This CDR3 has 13 residues.

The rearrangement links TRBV24-1 to TRBJ2-1; tentatively, D is TRBD1 (6 bases). Germline-derived CDR1 and CDR2 are KGHDR and SFDVKD. V was clipped by 4 bases and J by 0 bases, with 12 bases between them. The CDR3 contains 16 residues. The CDR3 DNA follows: TGTGCCACCAGTGAGGGGGCGGCGAGCTCCTACAATGAGCAGTTCTTC. Its translation is CATSEGAASSYNEQFF.

This chain connects TRBV19 to TRBJ2-1, with 8 positions matching TRBD2. Germline CDR1 LNHDA, CDR2 SQIVND (reference sequence). The CDR3 has 15 residues. V was pared by 3 bases and J by 6 bases, with 7 bases of the junction left unmatched. CDR3 in DNA: TGTGCCAGTAGTATCGATAGCGGGGACCCCAATGAGCAGTTCTTC. It encodes CASSIDSGDPNEQFF.

Only one count was recorded for this clone. The chain carries TRBV30 and TRBJ2-1; D might be TRBD2 (7 bases). Germline-derived CDR1 and CDR2 are GTSNPN and SVGIG (reference sequence). The CDR3 loop spans 14 amino acids. Trimming took 5 bases from V and 9 from J, leaving 20 bases between them. The CDR3 DNA sequence: TGTGCCTGGGTCTGGGGGGCGGGAGCGGGTGAGCAGTTCTTC. Translating it yields CAWVWGAGAGEQFF.

Only one count was recorded for this clone. J is TRBJ2-3 and V is TRBV27; TRBD1 agrees at 8 bases. The V gene end was trimmed by 5 bases and the J gene end by 1 base; junction bases not matched to a gene: 5. CDR1 is MNHEY and CDR2 is SMNVEV in the germline V gene (reference sequence). There are 15 residues in the CDR3. CDR3: CASSTQGVGTDTQYF. DNA for the CDR3: TGTGCCAGCAGTACACAGGGGGTGGGCACAGATACGCAGTATTTT.

The V call is TRBV24-1, the J call TRBJ2-5; a possible D gene is TRBD1 (6 bases). Germline lookup yields CDR1 KGHDR and CDR2 SFDVKD. CDR3 length equals 13 residues. The V and J ends lost 9 bases and 5 bases respectively, with 15 bases between them. The CDR3 nucleotides read TGTGCCACCGCCGGGACAAGGTTGGAGACCCAGTACTTC. It specifies CATAGTRLETQYF.

This clone was seen only once. The chain has TRBV10-3 and TRBJ2-1; possible D gene TRBD2, 5 bases. Germline V gene lookup returns CDR1 ENHRY and CDR2 SYGVKD. The CDR3 covers 12 residues. The V end lost 4 bases, the J end lost 10 bases, and 11 bases lay between the germline ends. The CDR3 protein is CAISALLDEQFF. The CDR3 DNA reads TGTGCCATCAGTGCCCTACTAGACGAGCAGTTCTTC.

This rearrangement joins TRBV15 to TRBJ2-7, with 10 bases identical to TRBD1. The V segment lost 5 bases and the J segment 4 bases; nucleotides outside the gene matches: 8. The CDR3 has 15 residues. CDR1 and CDR2 (germline): LNHNV, YYDKDF (reference sequence). The DNA of the CDR3 is TGTGCCACCAGCCGAGGGACAGGGGAGGTGTACGAGCAGTACTTC. It specifies CATSRGTGEVYEQYF.